Listed here are 5 T cell receptor beta chains from one sample, sequenced in a study of identical twins. TCRdb re-called the 5' RACE reads with MiXCR, one entry per CDR3 protein. The data contain 150,000 or so distinct CDR3 sequences, 3% to 4% of them singletons. Sequenced: memory T cells sorted from blood. These receptors came from a man younger than 35 in good health.

This clonotype has ten or more counts. The V call is TRBV4-1, the J call TRBJ1-2; D is possibly TRBD1 (6 bases). The CDR3 is 14 amino acids. The V gene's germline CDR1 is MGHRA and CDR2 YSYEKL. The V gene lost 3 bases and the J gene lost 5 bases, with 13 bases spanning the gap. CDR3 coding DNA: TGCGCCAGCAGCCATAGGGCCGGACAGTATGGCTACACCTTC. Residues: CASSHRAGQYGYTF.

This clonotype was seen at least ten times. The chain uses TRBV10-3 and TRBJ2-1; 13 bases map to TRBD2. V shed 3 bases and J 10 bases; nucleotides not matched to a gene: 6. The CDR3 sequence is 15 residues long. Per the germline V gene, CDR1 is ENHRY and CDR2 is SYGVKD. CDR3 bases: TGTGCCATCAGTGATAGGACTAGCGGGGGTTCAGAGCAGTTCTTC. Its translation is CAISDRTSGGSEQFF.

This clonotype was observed at least ten times. The gene calls are TRBV20-1 and TRBJ2-7, with D tentatively TRBD1 or TRBD2 (5 bases each). Per the germline V gene, CDR1 is DFQATT and CDR2 is SNEGSKA (reference sequence). This CDR3 is 15 amino acids long. V was pared by 3 bases and J by 2 bases, with 17 bases between. The CDR3 bases are TGCAGTGCTAGCCCCCTTGGGGGTCAAACCTACGAGCAGTACTTC. Translation gives CSASPLGGQTYEQYF.

This sequence joins TRBV6-1 and TRBJ2-6; D might be TRBD1 (6 bases). CDR3 size: 16 residues. Between the trimmed V and J ends, which lost 4 bases and 0 bases, there was a span of 10 bases. The germline CDR1 and CDR2 sequences are MNHNS and SASEGT. The CDR3 here is CASSGGTISGANVLTF. As DNA, the CDR3 is TGTGCCAGCAGTGGTGGGACAATCTCTGGGGCCAACGTCCTGACTTTC.

This clonotype was seen many times. V and J are TRBV12-3 or TRBV12-4 and TRBJ2-1; TRBD2 matches 12 bases. The CDR3 spans 16 residues. The V segment lost 6 bases and the J segment 7 bases; nucleotides outside the gene matches: 10. The CDR3 DNA is TGTGCCAGCAGCCGGACTAGCGGGGAAAACTGGAATGAGCAGTTCTTC. As protein: CASSRTSGENWNEQFF.